This T cell receptor (beta chain) emerged from a study of identical twins. The germline V and J ends were trimmed by 3 bases and 2 bases, with 14 bases remaining between them. Germline assignment: CDR1 LNHDA and CDR2 SQIVND (reference sequence). There are 16 residues in the CDR3. TCRdb passed the 5' RACE reads through MiXCR, listing each CDR3 protein once. Altogether under 500,000 distinct CDR3 sequences are present, roughly 13% being singletons, with the ten largest covering more than 0.8%. This clonotype was seen only a few times. These records were also assigned to another study, of yellow fever vaccine responses in identical twins. According to that study: A vaccine T cell response that seemed partly convergent and partly personalized was reported in twins.

This rearrangement joins TRBV19 to TRBJ1-5, with D unclear. Material for sequencing was CD4+ T cells sorted from blood. The receptor comes from a woman younger than 35 in good health. The CDR3 reads CASSMIRMTGNQPQHF. CDR3 nucleotides: TGTGCCAGTAGTATGATTCGCATGACTGGCAATCAGCCCCAGCATTTT.